These 15 T cell receptor beta chains were sequenced from one sample in a study of T cells in Graves' hyperthyroidism and ophthalmopathy. Amplification of TCR beta CDR3 regions used RNA as the template. First-round RT-PCR with HTBI primers amplified the TCR CDR3 region. TCRdb ran MiXCR on the multiplex PCR reads and lists one entry per CDR3 protein. The sample has 300,000 to 400,000 distinct CDR3 sequences, 21% seen once. The source material was blood. The receptors were gathered from a woman aged 45 to 65 with Graves' hyperthyroidism.

In its sample, this clonotype was seen many times. The rearrangement uses TRBV7-6 and TRBJ2-1; D is ambiguous. V was pared by 1 base and J by 4 bases, with 5 bases between. The CDR3 spans 13 residues. Per the germline V gene, CDR1 is SGHVS and CDR2 is FNYEAQ. The CDR3 protein is CASSLGFYNEQFF. The DNA of the CDR3 is TGTGCCAGCAGCTTAGGTTTTTACAATGAGCAGTTCTTC.

The sample holds a few counts of this clonotype. The gene calls are TRBV5-4 and TRBJ2-2, with D maybe TRBD2 (6 bases). The CDR3 runs to 14 residues. With 0 bases removed from V and 4 bases from J, the gap between germline ends came to 7 bases. The germline V gene has CDR1 SGHNT and CDR2 YYREEE (reference sequence). The DNA of the CDR3 is TGTGCCAGCAGCTTGGGCGGGGTCACCGGGGAGCTGTTTTTT. This codes for CASSLGGVTGELFF.

This clonotype was detected many times. CDR3 in amino acids: CASSVGKGEQYF. The CDR3 bases are TGTGCCAGCAGCGTAGGTAAGGGCGAGCAGTACTTC. The chain uses TRBV9 and TRBJ2-7; D remains ambiguous. The germline V gene has CDR1 SGDLS and CDR2 YYNGEE. V shed 0 bases and J shed 6 bases, with 7 bases lying between them. The CDR3 is made up of 12 amino acids.

This clonotype occurred many times. The V and J genes are TRBV10-3 and TRBJ2-7; no definite D call. CDR3 size: 12 residues. Germline loops: CDR1 ENHRY, CDR2 SYGVKD. V lost 11 bases, J lost 3 bases, and 14 bases lay in between. DNA of the CDR3: TGTGCCGGCCGCGGCTCGGACTACGAGCAGTACTTC. It codes for CAGRGSDYEQYF.

This clonotype was recorded at least ten times. The chain recombines TRBV3-1 with TRBJ2-5; TRBD1 agrees at 8 bases. V lost 0 bases and J lost 3; bases outside the gene matches: 6. The CDR3 is made up of 16 amino acids. Looked up from germline, CDR1 is LGHDT and CDR2 is YNNKEL (reference sequence). CDR3 protein: CASSQDWRTGKETQYF. Here the CDR3 DNA reads TGTGCCAGCAGCCAAGATTGGCGGACAGGGAAAGAGACCCAGTACTTC.

The chain employs TRBV24-1 and TRBJ2-3, with D maybe TRBD1 (6 bases). Per the germline V gene, CDR1 is KGHDR and CDR2 is SFDVKD. The CDR3 is 14 residues long. With 5 bases removed from V and 2 bases from J, the gap between germline ends came to 10 bases. In DNA form, the CDR3 reads TGTGCCACCAGTGCTGACAGGCTCACAGATACGCAGTATTTT. Translated: CATSADRLTDTQYF.

With respect to this clonotype: A much larger clone differs by one base, so this may be a read error. V and J are TRBV7-9 and TRBJ2-5, with D perhaps TRBD2 (5 bases). This CDR3 has 13 amino acids. The V gene's germline CDR1 is SEHNR and CDR2 FQNEAQ (reference sequence). V shed 5 bases and J shed 7 bases, with 14 bases lying between them. The CDR3 sequence is CASSATSKVTQYF. The CDR3 DNA follows: TGTGCCAGCAGCGCCACTAGTAAGGTGACCCAGTACTTC.

This rearrangement joins TRBV20-1 to TRBJ2-2, with 12 bases identical to TRBD1. This CDR3 spans 16 amino acids. CDR1 DFQATT and CDR2 SNEGSKA come from the germline V gene (reference sequence). Unmatched junction bases numbered 5, after V lost 6 bases and J lost 0 bases. The CDR3 DNA reads TGCAGTGCGTCCGGGACAGGGGGCTCGAACACCGGGGAGCTGTTTTTT. Protein sequence: CSASGTGGSNTGELFF.

In this sample, this clonotype turned up a few times. J is TRBJ2-1 and V is TRBV5-1, with D possibly TRBD2 on 6 matching bases. This CDR3 contains 14 residues. The V end lost 0 bases, the J end lost 6 bases, and 10 bases lay between the germline ends. Looked up from germline, CDR1 is SGHRS and CDR2 is YFSETQ. The DNA for the CDR3 is TGCGCCAGCAGCTTGGCCGACGGGAGCAATGAGCAGTTCTTC. Amino acid sequence: CASSLADGSNEQFF.

The chain is built from TRBV29-1 and TRBJ2-5; 11 bases align to TRBD1. Trimming removed 3 bases from V and 5 bases from J; junction bases left unmatched: 11. The CDR3 totals 16 residues. Germline loops: CDR1 SQVTM, CDR2 ANQGSEA. The CDR3, as DNA: TGCAGCGTTGACTTTAGCGGACAGGGGGCCTGGGAGACCCAGTACTTC. Protein: CSVDFSGQGAWETQYF.

The V and J genes are TRBV30 and TRBJ1-2, with D possibly matching TRBD1 (5 bases). CDR3 length equals 15 residues. Germline V gene lookup returns CDR1 GTSNPN and CDR2 SVGIG (reference sequence). V was clipped by 4 bases and J by 0 bases, with 15 bases between them. The CDR3 bases are TGTGCCTGGAAAGTAGGACACAGAGCTAACTATGGCTACACCTTC. It yields the protein CAWKVGHRANYGYTF. Looking up the rest from reference TRBV30 and TRBJ1-2 gives the full variable domain: SQTIHQWPATLVQPVGSPLSLECTVEGTSNPNLYWYRQAAGRGLQLLFYSVGIGQISSEVPQNLSASRPQDRQFILSSKKLLLSDSGFYLCAWKVGHRANYGYTFGSGTRLTVV.

This clonotype was counted between two and nine times. The gene calls are TRBV7-9 and TRBJ1-2; 8 bases are shared with TRBD1. The V gene's germline CDR1 is SEHNR and CDR2 FQNEAQ (reference sequence). Trimming cost V 6 bases and J 4 bases; bases outside gene matches: 4. The CDR3 runs to 13 residues. CDR3 sequence (DNA): TGTGCCAGCAGGCCAGGGGGCAGCTATGGCTACACCTTC. Translating gives CASRPGGSYGYTF.

The chain has TRBV5-1 and TRBJ2-5; D perhaps matches TRBD2 (6 bases). The CDR3 contains 15 residues. V was cut by 1 base and J by 9 bases, with 19 bases left in between. Germline V gene lookup returns CDR1 SGHRS and CDR2 YFSETQ. The CDR3 DNA is TGCGCCAGCAGCTTGACTAGCTCGGGGAGTGCGGCCCAGTACTTC. Protein: CASSLTSSGSAAQYF.

V and J are TRBV29-1 and TRBJ2-5; TRBD2 agrees at 8 bases. The CDR3 has 12 amino acids. Trimming cost V 4 bases and J 5 bases; bases outside gene matches: 3. Germline CDR1 and CDR2: SQVTM and ANQGSEA. The CDR3 region has the DNA TGCAGCGTTGTATCGGGAGGGGAGACCCAGTACTTC. This translates into CSVVSGGETQYF.

Many counts were recorded for this clonotype. This sequence joins TRBV20-1 and TRBJ2-1; the D is unclear. Trimming took 7 bases from V and 6 from J, leaving 7 bases between them. The V gene's germline CDR1 is DFQATT and CDR2 SNEGSKA (reference sequence). The CDR3 has 10 amino acids. The CDR3 DNA reads TGCAGTGTTTACTTCAATGAGCAGTTCTTC. It specifies CSVYFNEQFF.